The 27 T cell receptor beta chains below were found in one sample sequenced in a study of graft-versus-host responses after intestinal transplantation. TCRdb keeps only in-frame clones here, not all; method: immunoSEQ multiplex PCR. The repertoire holds 12,000 to 15,000 clones, with around 94% as singletons. Sample: PBMCs, taken 9 days after transplant. These receptors all stem from a human patient who received an intestinal transplant, so some T cells may come from the graft donor.

The chain combines TRBV7-2 with TRBJ2-2; 9 nucleotides align to TRBD1. The CDR3 totals 16 residues. Trimming took 5 bases from V and 2 from J; bases not matched to a gene: 6. CDR1 SGHTA and CDR2 FQGNSA come from the germline V gene. DNA of the CDR3: TGTGCCAGCAGCCACCGGGACAGGGTAAACACCGGGGAGCTGTTTTTT. It specifies CASSHRDRVNTGELFF.

The chain recombines TRBV27 with TRBJ2-6, with D unresolved. The CDR3 consists of 14 residues. Germline CDR1 reads MNHEY; CDR2 reads SMNVEV (reference sequence). Trimming removed 2 bases at V and 5 bases at J, with 7 bases between. The CDR3 spells CASSLVRRANVLTF. The CDR3 DNA reads TGTGCCAGCAGTTTAGTCCGAAGGGCCAACGTCCTGACTTTC.

The chain links TRBV19 to TRBJ2-7; TRBD1 matches at 9 bases. Trimming cost V 4 bases and J 1 base; bases outside gene matches: 5. The CDR3 loop spans 15 amino acids. Germline loops: CDR1 LNHDA, CDR2 SQIVND (reference sequence). The CDR3 region is CASSTPGTGSYEQYF. Here the CDR3 DNA reads TGTGCCAGTAGTACTCCCGGGACAGGGTCCTACGAGCAGTACTTC. Based on the CDR3 plus reference TRBV19 and TRBJ2-7, the full variable domain is DGGITQSPKYLFRKEGQNVTLSCEQNLNHDAMYWYRQDPGQGLRLIYYSQIVNDFQKGDIAEGYSVSREKKESFPLTVTSAQKNPTAFYLCASSTPGTGSYEQYFGPGTRLTVT.

The chain joins TRBV7-3 to TRBJ2-6; D ambiguous. The CDR3 runs to 17 residues. CDR1 SGHTA and CDR2 FQGTGA come from the germline V gene. The V end was cut by 4 bases, the J end by 2 bases, with 15 bases between. CDR3 bases: TGTGCCAGCAGCTCACTGCCAGTCCCCACTGGGGCCAACGTCCTGACTTTC. It is translated as CASSSLPVPTGANVLTF.

This chain joins TRBV5-6 and TRBJ2-7, with D unclear. The CDR3 has 13 amino acids. Germline CDR1 reads SGHDT; CDR2 reads YYEEEE. Deletions cut 2 bases from V and 2 bases from J, with 8 bases between. The CDR3 loop is CASSLWSPYEQYF. The CDR3 DNA reads TGTGCCAGCAGCTTATGGTCCCCCTACGAGCAGTACTTC.

J is TRBJ1-2 and V is TRBV2, with 8 positions matching TRBD1. This CDR3 is 13 amino acids long. Germline lookup yields CDR1 SNHLY and CDR2 FYNNEI. The V and J ends lost 8 bases and 2 bases, in that order; junction bases with no gene match: 4. CDR3 residues: CASETGVNYGYTF. CDR3 bases: TGTGCCAGCGAGACAGGGGTAAACTATGGCTACACCTTC.

The chain uses TRBV11-2 and TRBJ2-7; the D is unclear. Germline V CDR1 and CDR2: SGHAT, FQNNGV. Trimming left V 1 base short and J 4 bases short, with 8 bases between. The CDR3 spans 13 residues. CDR3 nucleotides: TGTGCCAGCAGCTTAGGGGTAGGGTACGAGCAGTACTTC. Translation: CASSLGVGYEQYF.

This chain links TRBV11-2 with TRBJ2-3, with a tentative D call TRBD2 (5 bases). The ends were cut back, 1 base at V and 4 bases at J, with 9 bases in the middle. CDR3 length: 14 residues. Per germline, CDR1 SGHAT and CDR2 FQNNGV. This CDR3 reads CASSLGPGADTQYF. Here the CDR3 DNA reads TGTGCCAGCAGCTTAGGCCCCGGGGCAGATACGCAGTATTTT.

The chain carries TRBV10-3 and TRBJ1-5; D is unresolved. This CDR3 is 13 amino acids long. V dropped 3 bases and J dropped 1 base, with 4 bases sitting between them. Germline lookup yields CDR1 ENHRY and CDR2 SYGVKD. CDR3 in amino acids: CAISDGSNQPQHF. The CDR3 DNA reads TGTGCCATCAGTGATGGCAGCAATCAGCCCCAGCATTTT.

The rearrangement joins TRBV11-1 to TRBJ2-1; 11 nucleotides agree with TRBD2. The germline gives CDR1 SGHAT, CDR2 FQDESV (reference sequence). J gave up 7 bases and V 4 bases, and 6 bases lay outside the gene matches. The length of the CDR3 is 15 residues. The CDR3 protein is CASSSLAGERNEQFF. The CDR3, as DNA: TGTGCCAGCAGCTCACTAGCGGGAGAACGGAATGAGCAGTTCTTC. Drawing the rest from reference TRBV11-1 and TRBJ2-1, the complete variable domain is EAEVAQSPRYKITEKSQAVAFWCDPISGHATLYWYRQILGQGPELLVQFQDESVVDDSQLPKDRFSAERLKGVDSTLKIQPAELGDSAMYLCASSSLAGERNEQFFGPGTRLTVL.

The rearrangement uses TRBV11-2 and TRBJ1-1, with D possibly TRBD1 on 5 matching bases. CDR3 size: 16 residues. The V gene lost 3 bases and the J gene lost 0 bases, with 14 bases spanning the gap. CDR1 and CDR2 (germline): SGHAT, FQNNGV. CDR3 in DNA: TGTGCCAGCAGCTTTGGGGGTGGTAGGCTGAACACTGAAGCTTTCTTT. Translating gives CASSFGGGRLNTEAFF.

V usage is TRBV7-6 and J usage is TRBJ2-7; D gene uncertain. CDR1 is SGHVS and CDR2 is FNYEAQ in the germline V gene. This CDR3 has 13 residues. Trimming removed 3 bases at V and 1 base at J, with 7 bases between. CDR3 in DNA: TGTGCCAGCAGCTTCGAGGTTTCCTACGAGCAGTACTTC. Translation gives CASSFEVSYEQYF.

The chain joins TRBV6-5 to TRBJ2-1; 9 bases align to TRBD1. V dropped 1 base and J dropped 8; count of bases not matched to a gene: 6. The CDR3 loop spans 15 amino acids. From germline, CDR1 is MNHEY and CDR2 SVGAGI. The CDR3 sequence: CASSYFPRDRDEQFF. In DNA, the CDR3 is TGTGCCAGCAGTTACTTCCCCCGGGACAGGGATGAGCAGTTCTTC.

The J gene is TRBJ1-1, the V gene TRBV10-3, with D perhaps TRBD1 (6 bases). CDR1 is ENHRY and CDR2 is SYGVKD in the germline V gene. The CDR3 totals 16 residues. Trimming pared 2 bases from V and 8 bases from J, leaving 21 bases between. The CDR3 protein is CAISEPPGGGQSEAFF. CDR3 nucleotides: TGTGCCATCAGTGAGCCACCCGGGGGGGGGCAATCCGAAGCTTTCTTT.

The chain combines TRBV29-1 with TRBJ2-5; no firm D call. CDR1 is SQVTM, CDR2 ANQGSEA, per germline. Trimming removed 7 bases from V and 2 bases from J, with 5 bases in between. The CDR3 is 10 residues long. CDR3 loop: CSAKQETQYF. Here the CDR3 DNA reads TGCAGCGCAAAACAAGAGACCCAGTACTTC.

The rearrangement joins TRBV6-5 to TRBJ1-1; no reliable D call. Germline V CDR1 and CDR2: MNHEY, SVGAGI. Trimming stripped 4 bases from V and 6 bases from J, with 18 bases between. The CDR3 consists of 15 residues. CDR3 DNA: TGTGCCAGCAGTTCCCCTCTAGTTTTTGGAGCTGAAGCTTTCTTT. It translates to CASSSPLVFGAEAFF.

The J gene is TRBJ2-3, the V gene TRBV5-4; 12 bases are shared with TRBD2. The CDR3 has 16 residues. Germline CDR1 and CDR2: SGHNT and YYREEE (reference sequence). Trimming at V came to 4 bases and at J to 3 bases, leaving 6 bases not matched to a gene. The CDR3 here is CASSLTSGSRTDTQYF. CDR3 DNA: TGTGCCAGCAGCCTGACTAGCGGGAGTAGGACAGATACGCAGTATTTT.

The J gene is TRBJ2-3, the V gene TRBV5-8; weak D call: TRBD1 (6 bases). This CDR3 comprises 15 residues. The germline V and J ends were trimmed by 0 bases and 8 bases, with 16 bases remaining between them. Looked up from germline, CDR1 is SGHTS and CDR2 is YDEGEE. CDR3 in amino acids: CASSLVDSLGGTQYF. The CDR3 DNA is TGTGCCAGCAGCTTGGTGGACAGCCTAGGGGGTACGCAGTATTTT.

The V gene is TRBV28, the J gene TRBJ2-5; TRBD2 aligns across 9 bases. V trimming: 5 bases; J trimming: 2 bases; junction bases outside the gene matches: 3. The CDR3 has 14 amino acids. The germline gives CDR1 MDHEN, CDR2 SYDVKM. CDR3 protein: CASSSGRTQETQYF. For the CDR3, the DNA is TGTGCCAGCAGTAGCGGGAGGACTCAAGAGACCCAGTACTTC. The full variable domain, with the rest looked up from reference TRBV28 and TRBJ2-5, is DVKVTQSSRYLVKRTGEKVFLECVQDMDHENMFWYRQDPGLGLRLIYFSYDVKMKEKGDIPEGYSVSREKKERFSLILESASTNQTSMYLCASSSGRTQETQYFGPGTRLLVL.

This clone appeared once. The chain joins TRBV6-6 to TRBJ2-5, with 8 bases fitting TRBD2. The junction had 10 bases not matched to a gene; V was cut back by 6 bases and J by 4 bases. CDR3 length: 15 amino acids. CDR1 MNHNY and CDR2 SVGAGI come from the germline V gene (reference sequence). The CDR3 reads CASSSGTRNVETQYF. Here the CDR3 DNA reads TGTGCCAGCAGCTCCGGGACTAGAAACGTAGAGACCCAGTACTTC.

The J gene is TRBJ2-7, the V gene TRBV6-5, with TRBD1 as a possible D gene (6 bases). CDR3 length: 12 amino acids. The V gene lost 6 bases and the J gene lost 2 bases, with 8 bases spanning the gap. CDR1 MNHEY and CDR2 SVGAGI come from the germline V gene. DNA of the CDR3: TGTGCCAGCAGACAGGGAGCCTACGAGCAGTACTTC. This sequence encodes CASRQGAYEQYF.

V usage is TRBV7-9 and J usage is TRBJ1-1, with no clear D. Germline V lookup: CDR1 SEHNR, CDR2 FQNEAQ (reference sequence). This CDR3 is built from 11 residues. Between the trimmed V and J ends, which lost 3 bases and 5 bases, there was a span of 4 bases. The CDR3 DNA follows: TGTGCCAGCAGCTTTGGTACTGAAGCTTTCTTT. Amino acids: CASSFGTEAFF.

J is TRBJ1-5 and V is TRBV9, with D perhaps matching TRBD1 (5 bases). The CDR3 has 15 residues. V dropped 2 bases and J dropped 0 bases, with 9 bases sitting between them. CDR1 and CDR2 from the germline V gene are SGDLS and YYNGEE. The CDR3 spells CASSVDMGSNQPQHF. The DNA of the CDR3 is TGTGCCAGCAGCGTGGACATGGGTAGCAATCAGCCCCAGCATTTT.

The V gene is TRBV5-4, the J gene TRBJ2-7; no reliable D call. V lost 4 bases and J lost 5, with 13 bases in between. This CDR3 is built from 13 residues. Germline CDR1 reads SGHNT; CDR2 reads YYREEE (reference sequence). The CDR3 DNA is TGTGCCAGCAGCCATAGGATGTCGGACGAGCAGTACTTC. It is translated as CASSHRMSDEQYF.

The V gene is TRBV7-9, the J gene TRBJ2-5; 12 bases line up with TRBD2. The V segment lost 5 bases and the J segment 2 bases; nucleotides outside the gene matches: 9. Germline V gene lookup returns CDR1 SEHNR and CDR2 FQNEAQ (reference sequence). The CDR3 length is 17 residues. In DNA, the CDR3 is TGTGCCAGCAGCCGGACTAGCGGGACCCTCCTGCAAGAGACCCAGTACTTC. This translates into CASSRTSGTLLQETQYF.

The V gene is TRBV13, the J gene TRBJ2-7; D gene ambiguous. The CDR3 extends over 15 amino acids. Trimming removed 5 bases at V and 1 base at J, with 15 bases between. Germline CDR1 reads PRHDT; CDR2 reads FYEKMQ (reference sequence). The CDR3 protein is CASSPRHLRSYEQYF. The CDR3 coding sequence is TGTGCCAGCAGCCCAAGACATTTACGGTCCTACGAGCAGTACTTC.

This sequence joins TRBV2 and TRBJ1-6; D ambiguous. Germline assignment: CDR1 SNHLY and CDR2 FYNNEI. CDR3 length: 14 residues. V gave up 6 bases and J gave up 8 bases, with 14 bases separating them. CDR3 sequence: CASRDRRVHSPLHF. CDR3 in DNA: TGTGCCAGCAGGGATCGAAGAGTGCATTCACCCCTCCACTTT.